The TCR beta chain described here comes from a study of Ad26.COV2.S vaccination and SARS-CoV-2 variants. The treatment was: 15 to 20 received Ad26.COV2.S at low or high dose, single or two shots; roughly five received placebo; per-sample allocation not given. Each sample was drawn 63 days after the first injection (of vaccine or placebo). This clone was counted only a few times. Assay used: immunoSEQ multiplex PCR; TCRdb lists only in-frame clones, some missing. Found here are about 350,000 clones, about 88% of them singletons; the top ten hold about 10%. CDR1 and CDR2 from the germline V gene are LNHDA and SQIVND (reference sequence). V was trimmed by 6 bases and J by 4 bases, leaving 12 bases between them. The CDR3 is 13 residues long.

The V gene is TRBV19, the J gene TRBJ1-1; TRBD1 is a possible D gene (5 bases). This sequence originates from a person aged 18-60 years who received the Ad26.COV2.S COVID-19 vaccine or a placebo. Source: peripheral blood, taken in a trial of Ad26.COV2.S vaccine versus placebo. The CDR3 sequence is CASSLKRGTEAFF. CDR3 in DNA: TGTGCCAGTAGCCTCAAAAGGGGCACTGAAGCTTTCTTT.